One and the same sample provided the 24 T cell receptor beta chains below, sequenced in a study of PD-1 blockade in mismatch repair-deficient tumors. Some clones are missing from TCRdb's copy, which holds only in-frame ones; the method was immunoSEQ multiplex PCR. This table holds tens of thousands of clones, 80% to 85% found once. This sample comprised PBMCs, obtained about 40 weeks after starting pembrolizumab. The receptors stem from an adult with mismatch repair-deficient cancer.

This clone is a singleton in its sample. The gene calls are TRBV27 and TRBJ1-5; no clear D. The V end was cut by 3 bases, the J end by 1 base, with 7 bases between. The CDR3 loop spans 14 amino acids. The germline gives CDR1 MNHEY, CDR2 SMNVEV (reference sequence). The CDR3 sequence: CASSFSRSNQPQHF. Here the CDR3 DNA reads TGTGCCAGCAGTTTCTCCAGAAGCAATCAGCCCCAGCATTTT.

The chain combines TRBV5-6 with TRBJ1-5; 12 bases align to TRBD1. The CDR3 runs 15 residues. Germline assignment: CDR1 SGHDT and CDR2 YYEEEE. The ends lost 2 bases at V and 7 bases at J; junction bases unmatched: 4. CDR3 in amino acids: CASSFRGTGGQPQHF. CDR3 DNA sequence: TGTGCCAGCAGCTTCCGTGGGACAGGGGGCCAGCCCCAGCATTTT.

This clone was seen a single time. The CDR3 sequence is CASSGGLAGEGETQYF. CDR3 nucleotides: TGCGCCAGCAGCGGGGGACTAGCGGGAGAGGGAGAGACCCAGTACTTC. The J gene is TRBJ2-5, the V gene TRBV5-1, with 14 nucleotides matching TRBD2. The CDR3 consists of 16 residues. The germline CDR1 and CDR2 sequences are SGHRS and YFSETQ. V was pared by 4 bases and J by 4 bases, with 6 bases of the junction left unmatched.

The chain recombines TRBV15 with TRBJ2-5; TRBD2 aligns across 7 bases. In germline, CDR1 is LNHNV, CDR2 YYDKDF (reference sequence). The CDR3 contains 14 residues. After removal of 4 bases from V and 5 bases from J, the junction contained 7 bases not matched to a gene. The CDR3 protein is CATSTRGGPETQYF. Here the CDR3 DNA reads TGTGCCACCAGCACCCGGGGAGGGCCCGAGACCCAGTACTTC.

CDR3 sequence: CASSIATAYSNQPQHF. The CDR3 DNA sequence: TGTGCCAGTAGTATAGCGACAGCTTATAGCAATCAGCCCCAGCATTTT. The chain has TRBV19 and TRBJ1-5; tentative D call: TRBD1 (5 bases). The germline V gene encodes CDR1 LNHDA and CDR2 SQIVND (reference sequence). V lost 1 base, J lost 0 bases, and 10 bases lay in between. The CDR3 covers 16 residues.

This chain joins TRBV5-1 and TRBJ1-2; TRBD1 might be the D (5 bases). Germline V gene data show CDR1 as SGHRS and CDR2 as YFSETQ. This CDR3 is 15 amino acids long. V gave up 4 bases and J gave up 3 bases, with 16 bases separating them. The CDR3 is CASSVTPRVDYGYTF. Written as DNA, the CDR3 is TGCGCCAGCAGCGTGACACCCAGGGTGGACTATGGCTACACCTTC. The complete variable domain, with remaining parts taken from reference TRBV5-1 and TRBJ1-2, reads KAGVTQTPRYLIKTRGQQVTLSCSPISGHRSVSWYQQTPGQGLQFLFEYFSETQRNKGNFPGRFSGRQFSNSRSEMNVSTLELGDSALYLCASSVTPRVDYGYTFGSGTRLTVV.

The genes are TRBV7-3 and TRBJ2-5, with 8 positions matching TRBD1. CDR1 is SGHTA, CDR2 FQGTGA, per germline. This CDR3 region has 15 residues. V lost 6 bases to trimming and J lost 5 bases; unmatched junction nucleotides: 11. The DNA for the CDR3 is TGTGCCAGCAGTTTATCGTCAGGGGGCGTGGAGACCCAGTACTTC. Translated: CASSLSSGGVETQYF.

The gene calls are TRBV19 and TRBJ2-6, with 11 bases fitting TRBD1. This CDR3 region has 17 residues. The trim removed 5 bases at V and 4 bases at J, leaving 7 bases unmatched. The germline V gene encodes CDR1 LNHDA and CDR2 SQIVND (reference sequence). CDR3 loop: CASSDRDRGAGANVLTF. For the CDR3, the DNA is TGTGCCAGTAGTGACCGGGACAGGGGGGCAGGGGCCAACGTCCTGACTTTC.

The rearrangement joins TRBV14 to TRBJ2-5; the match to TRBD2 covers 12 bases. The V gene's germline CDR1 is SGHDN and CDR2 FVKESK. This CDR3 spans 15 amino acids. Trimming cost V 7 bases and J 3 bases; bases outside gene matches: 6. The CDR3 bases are TGTGCCAGCAACCGACTAGCGGGAGTGGAAGAGACCCAGTACTTC. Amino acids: CASNRLAGVEETQYF.

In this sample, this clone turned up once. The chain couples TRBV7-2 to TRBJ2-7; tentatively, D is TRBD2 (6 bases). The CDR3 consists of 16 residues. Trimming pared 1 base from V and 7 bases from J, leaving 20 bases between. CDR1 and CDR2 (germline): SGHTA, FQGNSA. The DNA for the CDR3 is TGTGCCAGCAGCTTAGATAGCGGAGTAGCGTTGGGTGAGCAGTACTTC. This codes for CASSLDSGVALGEQYF.

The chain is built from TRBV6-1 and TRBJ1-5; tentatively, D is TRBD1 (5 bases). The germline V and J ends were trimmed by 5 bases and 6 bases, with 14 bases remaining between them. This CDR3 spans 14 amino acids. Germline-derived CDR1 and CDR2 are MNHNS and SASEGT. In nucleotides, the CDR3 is TGTGCCAGCAGTTTAATCCAGGGTGGTCAGCCCCAGCATTTT. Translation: CASSLIQGGQPQHF.

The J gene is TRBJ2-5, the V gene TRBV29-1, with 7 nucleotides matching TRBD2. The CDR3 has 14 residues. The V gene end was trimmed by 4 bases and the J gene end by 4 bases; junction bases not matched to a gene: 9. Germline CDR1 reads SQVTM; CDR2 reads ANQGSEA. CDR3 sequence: CSVVGAGAGETQYF. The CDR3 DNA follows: TGCAGCGTTGTAGGGGCGGGAGCGGGAGAGACCCAGTACTTC.

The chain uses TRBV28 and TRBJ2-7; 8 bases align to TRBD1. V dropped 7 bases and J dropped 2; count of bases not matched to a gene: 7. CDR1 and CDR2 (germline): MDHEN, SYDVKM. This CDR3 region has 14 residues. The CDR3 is CASTSTGATYEQYF. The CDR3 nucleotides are TGTGCCAGCACCTCGACAGGGGCAACCTACGAGCAGTACTTC.

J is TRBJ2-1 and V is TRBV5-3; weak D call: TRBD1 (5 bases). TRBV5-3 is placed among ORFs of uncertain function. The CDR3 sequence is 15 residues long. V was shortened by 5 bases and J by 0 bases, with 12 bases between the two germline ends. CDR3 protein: CARRATVHSYNEQFF. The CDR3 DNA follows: TGTGCCAGAAGGGCGACAGTTCACTCCTACAATGAGCAGTTCTTC.

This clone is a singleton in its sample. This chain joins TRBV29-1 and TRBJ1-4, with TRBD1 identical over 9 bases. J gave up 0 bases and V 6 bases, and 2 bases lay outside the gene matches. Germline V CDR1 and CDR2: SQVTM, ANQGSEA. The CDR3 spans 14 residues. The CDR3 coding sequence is TGCAGCGTCGGGGACAGGGCAACTAATGAAAAACTGTTTTTT. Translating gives CSVGDRATNEKLFF.

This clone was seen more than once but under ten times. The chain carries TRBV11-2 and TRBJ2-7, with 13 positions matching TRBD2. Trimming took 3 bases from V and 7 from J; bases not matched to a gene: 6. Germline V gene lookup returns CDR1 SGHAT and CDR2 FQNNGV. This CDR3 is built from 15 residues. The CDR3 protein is CASSFTSGRAGEQYF. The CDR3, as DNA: TGTGCCAGCAGCTTTACTAGCGGGAGGGCCGGGGAGCAGTACTTC.

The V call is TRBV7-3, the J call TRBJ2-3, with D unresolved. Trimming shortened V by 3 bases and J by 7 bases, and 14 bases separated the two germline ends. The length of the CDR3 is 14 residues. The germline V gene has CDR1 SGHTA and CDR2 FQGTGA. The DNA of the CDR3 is TGTGCCAGCAGCTTCGGCGAGGTCCAAAATACGCAGTATTTT. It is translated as CASSFGEVQNTQYF.

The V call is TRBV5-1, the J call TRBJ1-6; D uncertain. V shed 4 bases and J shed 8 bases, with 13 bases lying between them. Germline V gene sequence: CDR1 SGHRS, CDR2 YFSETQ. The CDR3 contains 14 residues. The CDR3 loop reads CASSPVSGDSPLHF. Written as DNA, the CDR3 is TGCGCCAGCAGCCCCGTTTCGGGAGATTCACCCCTCCACTTT.

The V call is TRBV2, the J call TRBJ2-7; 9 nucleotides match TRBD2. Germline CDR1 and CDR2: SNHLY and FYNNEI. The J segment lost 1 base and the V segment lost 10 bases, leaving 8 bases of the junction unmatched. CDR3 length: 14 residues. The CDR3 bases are TGTGCCACAAGCGATACTAGCGGGTCCTACGAGCAGTACTTC. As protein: CATSDTSGSYEQYF.

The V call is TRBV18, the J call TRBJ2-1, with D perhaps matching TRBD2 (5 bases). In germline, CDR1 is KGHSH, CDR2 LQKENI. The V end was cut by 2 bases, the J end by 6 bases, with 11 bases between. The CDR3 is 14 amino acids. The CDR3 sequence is CASSPFRGGNEQFF. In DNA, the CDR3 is TGTGCCAGCTCACCATTCAGAGGAGGCAATGAGCAGTTCTTC.

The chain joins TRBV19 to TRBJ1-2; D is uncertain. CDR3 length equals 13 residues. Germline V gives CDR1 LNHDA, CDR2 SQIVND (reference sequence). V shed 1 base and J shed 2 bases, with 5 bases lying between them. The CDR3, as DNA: TGTGCCAGTAGTATAGGAGTAAACTATGGCTACACCTTC. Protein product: CASSIGVNYGYTF.

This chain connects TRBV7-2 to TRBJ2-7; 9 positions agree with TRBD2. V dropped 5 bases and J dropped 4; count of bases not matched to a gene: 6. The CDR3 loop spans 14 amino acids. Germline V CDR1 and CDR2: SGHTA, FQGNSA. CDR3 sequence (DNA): TGTGCCAGCAGCAATAGCGGGAGCTGGTACGAGCAGTACTTC. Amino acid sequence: CASSNSGSWYEQYF.

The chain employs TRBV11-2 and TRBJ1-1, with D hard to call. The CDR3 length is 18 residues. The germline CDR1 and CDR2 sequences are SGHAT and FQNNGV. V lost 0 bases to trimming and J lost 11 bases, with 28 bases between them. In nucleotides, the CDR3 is TGTGCCAGCAGCTTAGATGCTTTCGGGGAGGATGTGGAGCGGCTGGCTTTCTTT. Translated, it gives CASSLDAFGEDVERLAFF.

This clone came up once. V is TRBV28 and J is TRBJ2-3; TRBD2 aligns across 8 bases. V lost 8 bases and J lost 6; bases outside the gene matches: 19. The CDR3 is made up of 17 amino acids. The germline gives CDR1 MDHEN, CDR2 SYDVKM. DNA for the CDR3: TGTGCCAGCCTCCCCGGAGGTACGGGAGGGCTATATGATACGCAGTATTTT. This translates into CASLPGGTGGLYDTQYF.